This record looks at one T cell receptor beta chain sequence and its context. This clone showed up just a few times. Its binding antigen is unknown. Per-nucleotide qualities are absent, and no much larger clonotype sits a single base away. The sample originates from a study of a mutant IDH1 vaccine in newly diagnosed glioma (dated by TCRdb to the early 2020s). About the study as a whole: Patients received eight vaccinations in weeks 1, 3, 5, 7, 11, 15, 19 and 23, corresponding to visits V03 through V10. Peripheral blood was drawn at six visits: V03 (baseline), V05, V07, V10, V12 and V13. Longitudinal TCRB deep sequencing was done for 20 to 25 treated patients, wherever samples were available for exploratory analyses. Prior to enrollment, patients had been given standard therapy consisting of radiotherapy alone, temozolomide alone, or radiochemotherapy with temozolomide, with the combination given to most patients. In the chemotherapy-containing groups, vaccination started alongside temozolomide cycles, whereas in patients who had radiotherapy alone it started 4-6 weeks after radiotherapy. Of the approximately 30 treated patients, roughly 62% were male and about 40% were female, and the mean age was about 40 years. The full study reports these points: Immune responses induced by the vaccine were seen in over 80% of patients across multiple MHC alleles. It was noted by the authors that analyses of patient blood samples could not be reproduced owing to sample limitations. Availability determined which PBMC samples were chosen for TCRB deep sequencing. No apparent relationship was observed between pseudoprogression and alterations in the top peripheral T cell clonotypes detected by TCRB sequencing.

This specimen's time point label, interpreted: week 11, during vaccination. Every vaccine dose consisted of 300 ug of a 20-mer mutant IDH1 peptide in Montanide, administered subcutaneously together with topical imiquimod. Donors had newly diagnosed WHO grade 3 or 4 IDH1-mutant astrocytomas with loss of nuclear ATRX. The samples were drawn from NOA16, a multicentre, single-arm, open-label phase I trial in Germany that tested a mutant IDH1 peptide vaccine in humans for the first time. Genomic DNA for TCRB sequencing was extracted from EDTA blood using the DNeasy Blood and Tissue Kit. The library was built by means of the immunoSEQ multiplex PCR assay. Following the manufacturer's protocol, the hsTCRB Kit was used to amplify rearranged TCR beta chain sequences. An Illumina MiSeq was used to sequence the TCRB libraries. On the study's bioinformatics: Demultiplexing, trimming and gene mapping were performed with the kit vendor's proprietary platform. The source is immuneACCESS, and TCRdb retained only in-frame sequences with V and J called. Part of the clones is not carried over; for the studies checked, unresolved V genes explain less than half of this, and the remainder is unexplained. That table gives V, J and clone size, and the DNA gave D and trimming. This sample lists tens of thousands of clones; approximately 84% were detected once. Approximately 9.1% of the sample lies in the top ten.

CDR1 and CDR2 are read off the germline V gene (reference sequence) as SEHNR and FQNEAQ. V sheds 5 bases and J sheds 2 bases, leaving 15 bases between their ends. Its CDR3 holds 15 amino acids, cysteine through phenylalanine. Kept here is only the CDR3 DNA, which spans 45 bases and is read in frame from base 1. The chain couples TRBV7-9 to TRBJ2-5; no confident D gene assignment can be made. The specimen was PBMCs, collected from a glioma patient whose treatment included an IDH1 peptide vaccine. The TCR was taken from a woman aged 50 to 65 with glioma. In nucleotide form, the sequence is TGTGCCAGCAGCCAAACCGGGCAAAAACAAGAGACCCAGTACTTC. It translates as CASSQTGQKQETQYF.